Below, 18 T cell receptor beta chains from the same sample are listed, as sequenced in a study of T cells in Graves' hyperthyroidism and ophthalmopathy. The TCR beta CDR3 regions underwent amplification using RNA transcripts as the source. A set of HTBI primers served as the primers for a first-round RT-PCR of the TCR CDR3. In TCRdb, the multiplex PCR reads were re-called with MiXCR into one record per CDR3 protein. Of about 640,000 distinct CDR3 sequences listed, about 14% were seen once; the top ten hold roughly an eighth. The material sequenced was blood. These TCRs come from a woman aged 45-65 years with Graves' ophthalmopathy.

There are many counts of this clonotype. The chain couples TRBV20-1 to TRBJ2-3; a possible D gene is TRBD1 (5 bases). V was shortened by 3 bases and J by 3 bases, with 13 bases between the two germline ends. The CDR3 is 14 residues long. Germline CDR1 is DFQATT and CDR2 is SNEGSKA (reference sequence). In DNA form, the CDR3 reads TGCAGTGCTAGTGGCAGGGTTGTAACAGATACGCAGTATTTT. Its translation is CSASGRVVTDTQYF.

This clonotype was seen many times. The chain employs TRBV20-1 and TRBJ1-4; D is unresolved. V lost 2 bases, J lost 5 bases, and 12 bases lay in between. The germline V gene encodes CDR1 DFQATT and CDR2 SNEGSKA (reference sequence). The CDR3 spans 14 residues. The CDR3 loop reads CSARSLGTNEKLFF. For the CDR3, the DNA is TGCAGTGCTAGATCCTTGGGAACCAATGAAAAACTGTTTTTT.

This clonotype was seen many times. The V and J genes are TRBV29-1 and TRBJ2-5; possible D gene TRBD1, 6 bases. The V gene lost 5 bases and the J gene lost 2 bases, with 9 bases spanning the gap. The CDR3 has 12 residues. Germline values: CDR1 SQVTM, CDR2 ANQGSEA. Here the CDR3 DNA reads TGCAGCGTTTGGACAGTACAAGAGACCCAGTACTTC. Translation gives CSVWTVQETQYF.

This clonotype appeared many times. The chain uses TRBV7-2 and TRBJ2-7; 9 nucleotides agree with TRBD2. This CDR3 contains 14 residues. V gave up 3 bases and J gave up 5 bases; unmatched junction bases: 5. Germline V gene sequence: CDR1 SGHTA, CDR2 FQGNSA. The DNA for the CDR3 is TGTGCCAGCAGCTTTAGCGGGAGAAGCCACGAGCAGTACTTC. Its protein is CASSFSGRSHEQYF.

In regard to this clonotype: A read error may explain this, as a much larger clone is one base away. The chain couples TRBV18 to TRBJ2-1, with TRBD2 as a possible D gene (5 bases). Trimming shortened V by 1 base and J by 9 bases, and 10 bases separated the two germline ends. Germline V gene lookup returns CDR1 KGHSH and CDR2 LQKENI. CDR3 length: 13 residues. CDR3 residues: CASSPLRVIEQFF. The CDR3 DNA sequence: TGTGCCAGCTCACCACTGAGGGTCATTGAGCAGTTCTTC. Complete variable domain (other parts from reference TRBV18 and TRBJ2-1): NAGVMQNPRHLVRRRGQEARLRCSPMKGHSHVYWYRQLPEEGLKFMVYLQKENIIDESGMPKERFSAEFPKEGPSILRIQQVVRGDSAAYFCASSPLRVIEQFFGPGTRLTVL.

This clonotype has at least ten counts. V usage is TRBV6-1 and J usage is TRBJ2-7; unclear D gene. This CDR3 contains 13 residues. V shed 5 bases and J shed 5 bases, with 13 bases lying between them. In germline, CDR1 is MNHNS, CDR2 SASEGT. The CDR3 sequence is CASSYSFSDEQYF. As DNA, the CDR3 is TGTGCCAGCAGTTATTCCTTTTCCGACGAGCAGTACTTC.

The genes are TRBV4-3 and TRBJ1-2; D perhaps matches TRBD1 (6 bases). V lost 3 bases and J lost 4, with 12 bases in between. Looked up from germline, CDR1 is LGHNA and CDR2 is YSLEER. The CDR3 length is 14 residues. CDR3 DNA sequence: TGCGCCAGCAGCCACGGTACAGGGATCTATGGCTACACCTTC. Translation: CASSHGTGIYGYTF.

This clonotype occurred many times. The chain recombines TRBV6-2 or TRBV6-3 with TRBJ2-5; D is perhaps TRBD1 (6 bases). The V and J ends lost 5 bases and 4 bases respectively, with 17 bases between them. The CDR3 loop spans 15 amino acids. Per the germline V gene, CDR1 is MNHEY and CDR2 is SVGEGT. This chain's CDR3 is CASSPGATMGETQYF. The CDR3, as DNA: TGTGCCAGCAGTCCAGGGGCAACGATGGGAGAGACCCAGTACTTC.

This clonotype came up many times. The CDR3 DNA sequence: TGTGCCAGCAGCTTGGAGGGACAGGGGTTCGTCACAGATACGCAGTATTTT. Its translation: CASSLEGQGFVTDTQYF. The chain has TRBV5-8 and TRBJ2-3, with 10 bases fitting TRBD1. The CDR3 runs 17 residues. J lost 2 bases, V lost 0 bases, and 6 bases had no gene match. Germline V gene data show CDR1 as SGHTS and CDR2 as YDEGEE.

This clonotype was counted between two and nine times. V and J are TRBV28 and TRBJ1-5; tentative D call: TRBD1 (6 bases). CDR3 length: 14 residues. Trimming removed 6 bases at V and 3 bases at J, with 12 bases between. Germline CDR1 and CDR2: MDHEN and SYDVKM. The CDR3 coding sequence is TGTGCCAGCAGCGGCAGACAGGTCAATCAGCCCCAGCATTTT. Translating it yields CASSGRQVNQPQHF.

The chain employs TRBV6-1 and TRBJ2-5, with D perhaps matching TRBD2 (6 bases). The CDR3 has 15 amino acids. V lost 7 bases and J lost 3, with 18 bases in between. Looked up from germline, CDR1 is MNHNS and CDR2 is SASEGT. The chain's CDR3 is CASNHPLSGKETQYF. CDR3 nucleotides: TGTGCCAGCAACCACCCACTTAGCGGAAAAGAGACCCAGTACTTC.

V is TRBV12-5 and J is TRBJ2-3, with TRBD2 matching 8 bases. Germline trimming cut 0 bases from V and 5 bases from J; bases unmatched to any gene: 4. The CDR3 extends over 15 amino acids. Germline values: CDR1 LGHNT, CDR2 FRNRAP. The CDR3 protein is CASGLVGLAGDTQYF. CDR3 nucleotides: TGTGCTAGTGGTTTGGTAGGACTAGCAGGAGATACGCAGTATTTT.

This clonotype was found many times. The V call is TRBV6-2 or TRBV6-3, the J call TRBJ2-7; perhaps TRBD2 as D (6 bases). Germline V CDR1 and CDR2: MNHEY, SVGEGT. CDR3 length: 16 residues. Trimming took off 5 bases at V and 2 bases at J, with 19 bases between the two ends. CDR3 nucleotides: TGTGCCAGCAGTCCGATCGCCTTAGCGGAAGCCTACGAGCAGTACTTC. It codes for CASSPIALAEAYEQYF.

The sample holds a few counts of this clonotype. The chain joins TRBV14 to TRBJ2-7, with 7 nucleotides matching TRBD1. Germline CDR1 reads SGHDN; CDR2 reads FVKESK. With 5 bases clipped from V and 1 base from J, the junction kept 5 bases outside the gene matches. The CDR3 runs to 14 residues. The CDR3 DNA reads as TGTGCCAGCAGCACCCGACAGGGTTCCTACGAGCAGTACTTC. This encodes CASSTRQGSYEQYF.

This clonotype was picked up a small number of times. The rearrangement joins TRBV9 to TRBJ2-7; 9 positions agree with TRBD2. V was pared by 4 bases and J by 0 bases, with 5 bases of the junction left unmatched. This CDR3 has 15 amino acids. Germline lookup yields CDR1 SGDLS and CDR2 YYNGEE. The CDR3 nucleotides are TGTGCCAGCAGCCCAAGCGGGAGGAACTCCTACGAGCAGTACTTC. It yields the protein CASSPSGRNSYEQYF.

In its sample, this clonotype was seen many times. A read error may account for a junction end that differs from germline. The chain combines TRBV27 with TRBJ2-1; 8 bases line up with TRBD2. This CDR3 spans 15 amino acids. CDR1 MNHEY and CDR2 SMNVEV come from the germline V gene (reference sequence). CDR3 in DNA: TGCGCCAGCAGCTTGGCCGGCGGGAGGTATAATGAGCAGTTCTTC. It encodes CASSLAGGRYNEQFF.

This clonotype has a count of ten or more. This rearrangement joins TRBV18 to TRBJ1-4; maybe TRBD1 (6 bases). Germline V lookup: CDR1 KGHSH, CDR2 LQKENI. Trimming stripped 5 bases from V and 3 bases from J, with 16 bases between. This CDR3 is 16 amino acids long. The CDR3 DNA reads TGTGCCAGCTCAAACCACATCGGGACACCTAATGAAAAACTGTTTTTT. Its protein product is CASSNHIGTPNEKLFF.

The chain employs TRBV19 and TRBJ2-3; the match to TRBD2 covers 7 bases. In germline, CDR1 is LNHDA, CDR2 SQIVND (reference sequence). V dropped 5 bases and J dropped 5; count of bases not matched to a gene: 13. The CDR3 has 16 amino acids. CDR3: CASSEGGTILGDTQYF. The CDR3 DNA sequence: TGTGCCAGTAGTGAGGGAGGGACCATCCTAGGAGATACGCAGTATTTT. Together with reference TRBV19 and TRBJ2-3, the CDR3 gives the full variable domain: DGGITQSPKYLFRKEGQNVTLSCEQNLNHDAMYWYRQDPGQGLRLIYYSQIVNDFQKGDIAEGYSVSREKKESFPLTVTSAQKNPTAFYLCASSEGGTILGDTQYFGPGTRLTVL.